This is a list of T cell receptor beta chains from one sample in a study of cytomegalovirus exposure and HLA in healthy donors. Clones were read by immunoSEQ multiplex PCR, and TCRdb kept only the in-frame ones, dropping some. The sample consists of about 140,000 clones, approximately 76% of them appearing once. The sample comprised PBMCs. The receptors were gathered from a man aged 40-49 years in good health and CMV-seronegative. Each CDR3 is given with its conserved first and last residue. A D gene is named only where the DNA matches it firmly. Size is omitted from some rows. Given values are once, few, many or a class for expanded clones.

v_gene: TRBV30
j_gene: TRBJ1-2
d_gene: TRBD1
abundance: .
CDR3nt: TGTGCCTGGAGTCGCCCAGGGACAGGGGGCAGAGGCTACACCTTC
CDR3aa: CAWSRPGTGGRGYTF

v_gene: TRBV27
j_gene: TRBJ1-2
d_gene: .
abundance: .
CDR3nt: TGTGCCAGCAGTTTACGGGGTAGCGGGTCTGGCTACACCTTC
CDR3aa: CASSLRGSGSGYTF

v_gene: TRBV19
j_gene: TRBJ2-3
d_gene: TRBD2
abundance: .
CDR3nt: TGTGCCAGTAGTTCGGGCCCCCCCACTAGCGGGAGAACAGATACGCAGTATTTT
CDR3aa: CASSSGPPTSGRTDTQYF

v_gene: TRBV27
j_gene: TRBJ2-7
d_gene: .
abundance: once
CDR3nt: TGTGCCAGCAGTCCAGGACTAGGGGGCTACGAGCAGTACTTC
CDR3aa: CASSPGLGGYEQYF

v_gene: TRBV11-3
j_gene: TRBJ2-2
d_gene: .
abundance: .
CDR3nt: TGTGCCAGCAGCCCCCGCGATAGCGGCTGGACCGGGGAGCTGTTTTTT
CDR3aa: CASSPRDSGWTGELFF

v_gene: TRBV27
j_gene: TRBJ2-3
d_gene: TRBD2
abundance: once
CDR3nt: TGTGCCAGCAGCTGGGGGACTAGTTCTTTTTTT
CDR3aa: CASSWGTSSFF

v_gene: TRBV7-6
j_gene: TRBJ1-1
d_gene: .
abundance: .
CDR3nt: TGTGCCAGCAGCTTATTGGAGGGGCAGGGAGCTTTCTTT
CDR3aa: CASSLLEGQGAFF

v_gene: TRBV28
j_gene: TRBJ1-5
d_gene: .
abundance: .
CDR3nt: TGTGCCAGTAGTTCCGGAGGGGTTAGCAATCAGCCCCAGCATTTT
CDR3aa: CASSSGGVSNQPQHF

v_gene: TRBV5-4
j_gene: TRBJ2-7
d_gene: TRBD2
abundance: once
CDR3nt: TGTGCCAGCAGCGACTGGGGGGGGTACTACGAGCAGTACTTC
CDR3aa: CASSDWGGYYEQYF

v_gene: TRBV18
j_gene: TRBJ2-5
d_gene: .
abundance: few
CDR3nt: TGTGCCAGCTCACCCAGTCAAGAGACCCAGTACTTC
CDR3aa: CASSPSQETQYF

v_gene: TRBV7-8
j_gene: TRBJ1-3
d_gene: .
abundance: once
CDR3nt: TGTGCCAGCAGCTTGGGACTCTGGGGCTCTGGAAACACCATATATTTT
CDR3aa: CASSLGLWGSGNTIYF

v_gene: TRBV7-9
j_gene: TRBJ2-6
d_gene: .
abundance: .
CDR3nt: TGTGCCAGCAGCCCGAGGTCTGGGGCCAACGTCCTGACTTTC
CDR3aa: CASSPRSGANVLTF

v_gene: TRBV5-6
j_gene: TRBJ2-1
d_gene: TRBD1
abundance: .
CDR3nt: TGTGCCAGCAGCTTGTGGGGTGACAGGGTCTTCTACAATGAGCAGTTCTTC
CDR3aa: CASSLWGDRVFYNEQFF

v_gene: TRBV6-5
j_gene: TRBJ1-5
d_gene: .
abundance: .
CDR3nt: TGTGCCAGCAGTTACAGGGGTGGGCCCCAGCATTTT
CDR3aa: CASSYRGGPQHF

v_gene: TRBV6-4
j_gene: TRBJ2-3
d_gene: TRBD2
abundance: .
CDR3nt: TGTGCCAGCAGTATTAGCGGGGAAACAGATACGCAGTATTTT
CDR3aa: CASSISGETDTQYF

v_gene: TRBV11-3
j_gene: TRBJ2-7
d_gene: TRBD2
abundance: .
CDR3nt: TGTGCCAGCAGCTCGCCCGGGACTAGTGGAGAGCAGTACTTC
CDR3aa: CASSSPGTSGEQYF

v_gene: TRBV4-2
j_gene: TRBJ2-7
d_gene: TRBD1
abundance: .
CDR3nt: TGTGCCAGCAGCCCCAGAGGGACAGCCTACGAGCAGTACTTC
CDR3aa: CASSPRGTAYEQYF

v_gene: TRBV4-2
j_gene: TRBJ2-7
d_gene: TRBD1
abundance: .
CDR3nt: TGTGCCAGCAGCCAAGAAACAACGAAAAGGACAGGGAGGAACTCCTACGAGCAGTACTTC
CDR3aa: CASSQETTKRTGRNSYEQYF

v_gene: TRBV25-1
j_gene: TRBJ2-2
d_gene: TRBD2
abundance: few
CDR3nt: TGTGCCAGCAGTAGGAGACTAGCGGGGACGAACACCGGGGAGCTGTTTTTT
CDR3aa: CASSRRLAGTNTGELFF

v_gene: TRBV7-2
j_gene: TRBJ2-7
d_gene: TRBD2
abundance: .
CDR3nt: TGTGCCAGCAGCTCAGTGGTAGCGGGGGGGTACAGCTCCTACGAGCAGTACTTC
CDR3aa: CASSSVVAGGYSSYEQYF

v_gene: TRBV4-1
j_gene: TRBJ2-3
d_gene: TRBD2
abundance: .
CDR3nt: TGCGCCAGCAGCCGCACCCTAGCGGGAGCGGGTACGCAGTATTTT
CDR3aa: CASSRTLAGAGTQYF

v_gene: TRBV13
j_gene: TRBJ2-7
d_gene: .
abundance: .
CDR3nt: TGTGCCAGCAGCGCACAGAGCTACGAGCAGTACTTC
CDR3aa: CASSAQSYEQYF

v_gene: TRBV19
j_gene: TRBJ1-2
d_gene: .
abundance: .
CDR3nt: TGTGCCAGTAGGGGCCTACTTTCCGGGACAACCTATAACTATGGCTACACCTTC
CDR3aa: CASRGLLSGTTYNYGYTF

v_gene: TRBV5-8
j_gene: TRBJ2-3
d_gene: .
abundance: .
CDR3nt: TGTGCCAGCAGCTTTGGGGGCCCCCGCACAGATACGCAGTATTTT
CDR3aa: CASSFGGPRTDTQYF

v_gene: TRBV7-2
j_gene: TRBJ1-1
d_gene: .
abundance: .
CDR3nt: TGTGCCAGCAGCTCCCTGGGGGGTGAAGCTTTCTTT
CDR3aa: CASSSLGGEAFF

v_gene: TRBV10-1
j_gene: TRBJ2-7
d_gene: .
abundance: few
CDR3nt: TGCGCCAGCAGCGGGGGGCCCAGGGGTAGCTCCTACGAGCAGTACTTC
CDR3aa: CASSGGPRGSSYEQYF

v_gene: TRBV5-1
j_gene: TRBJ2-2
d_gene: TRBD2
abundance: once
CDR3nt: TGCGCCAGCAGCTCGACTAGCGGGGGTCCCGGGGAGCTGTTTTTT
CDR3aa: CASSSTSGGPGELFF

v_gene: TRBV5-1
j_gene: TRBJ2-5
d_gene: .
abundance: .
CDR3nt: .
CDR3aa: CASSLGFGQGAIRAGQEYF

v_gene: TRBV6-5
j_gene: TRBJ2-5
d_gene: TRBD1
abundance: few
CDR3nt: TGTGCCAGCAGTCCCCGGACAGGGCTAGAGACCCAGTACTTC
CDR3aa: CASSPRTGLETQYF

v_gene: TRBV7-9
j_gene: TRBJ2-7
d_gene: TRBD2
abundance: .
CDR3nt: TGTTCCAGCAGCTTTATTACTAGCGGGAACCACGAGCAGTACTTC
CDR3aa: CSSSFITSGNHEQYF

v_gene: TRBV19
j_gene: TRBJ1-5
d_gene: .
abundance: few
CDR3nt: TGTGCCAGTAGTATAGATACGGTCCAGCCCCAGCATTTT
CDR3aa: CASSIDTVQPQHF

v_gene: TRBV19
j_gene: TRBJ2-5
d_gene: TRBD2
abundance: .
CDR3nt: TGTGCCAGTAGTACGTTCCGGACTAGCTTGGAGACCCAGTACTTC
CDR3aa: CASSTFRTSLETQYF

v_gene: TRBV11-2
j_gene: TRBJ2-5
d_gene: .
abundance: .
CDR3nt: TGTGCCAGCACCCGAACAGGGAGGGTAGAGACCCAGTACTTC
CDR3aa: CASTRTGRVETQYF

v_gene: TRBV4-1
j_gene: TRBJ2-5
d_gene: .
abundance: .
CDR3nt: TGCGCCAGCAGCCCCACCCGGACAACAGGGGAGACCCAGTACTTC
CDR3aa: CASSPTRTTGETQYF

v_gene: TRBV7-3
j_gene: TRBJ2-5
d_gene: TRBD2
abundance: once
CDR3nt: TGTGCCAGCAGCTTAGGACTAGCGGGGGGTCAGAGAGAGACCCAGTACTTC
CDR3aa: CASSLGLAGGQRETQYF

v_gene: TRBV7-9
j_gene: TRBJ2-5
d_gene: .
abundance: .
CDR3nt: TGTGCCAGCAGTCCCCCCGGTGAGACCCAGTACTTC
CDR3aa: CASSPPGETQYF

v_gene: TRBV19
j_gene: TRBJ1-6
d_gene: TRBD1
abundance: .
CDR3nt: TGTGCCAGTAGTATAGGGGGGGACAGGGGATCTTCGCCCCTCCACTTT
CDR3aa: CASSIGGDRGSSPLHF

v_gene: TRBV30
j_gene: TRBJ1-2
d_gene: .
abundance: .
CDR3nt: TGTGCCTGGACCCCGCAGCGCCATCTCACCTTC
CDR3aa: CAWTPQRHLTF

v_gene: TRBV27
j_gene: TRBJ2-7
d_gene: TRBD1
abundance: .
CDR3nt: TGTGCCAGCAGTTTAGGGGACAGGGGCTACGAGCAGTACTTC
CDR3aa: CASSLGDRGYEQYF

v_gene: TRBV6-1
j_gene: TRBJ1-1
d_gene: .
abundance: once
CDR3nt: TGTGCCAGCAACAAAGTCGGGGGGCCCACTGAAGCTTTCTTT
CDR3aa: CASNKVGGPTEAFF

v_gene: TRBV25-1
j_gene: TRBJ2-7
d_gene: TRBD2
abundance: .
CDR3nt: TGTGCCAGCAGACCCACCTTAGCGGGAGTGTACGAGCAGTACTTC
CDR3aa: CASRPTLAGVYEQYF

v_gene: TRBV18
j_gene: TRBJ2-7
d_gene: .
abundance: .
CDR3nt: TGTGCCAGCTCACCCCGGGACACCAGCTACGAGCAGTACTTC
CDR3aa: CASSPRDTSYEQYF

v_gene: TRBV25-1
j_gene: TRBJ2-7
d_gene: TRBD2
abundance: .
CDR3nt: TGTGCCAGCAGTGTCCAAGTACTAGCGGGGGAATACGAGCAGTACTTC
CDR3aa: CASSVQVLAGEYEQYF

v_gene: TRBV27
j_gene: TRBJ2-1
d_gene: .
abundance: .
CDR3nt: TGTGCCAGCAGTTTGAGAACTAGAAGCAATGAGCAGTTCTTC
CDR3aa: CASSLRTRSNEQFF

v_gene: TRBV18
j_gene: TRBJ2-7
d_gene: TRBD2
abundance: once
CDR3nt: TGTGCCAGCTCACCACTGCCCCAAGCGGGGGGCATTCCGTTCTACGAGCAGTACTTC
CDR3aa: CASSPLPQAGGIPFYEQYF

v_gene: TRBV27
j_gene: TRBJ2-7
d_gene: TRBD2
abundance: .
CDR3nt: TGTGCCAGCAGTCCGGGACTAGCGGGAGTTTCCTCCTACGAGCAGTACTTC
CDR3aa: CASSPGLAGVSSYEQYF

v_gene: TRBV19
j_gene: TRBJ2-5
d_gene: .
abundance: .
CDR3nt: TGTGCCAGTAGACCGGGTGGGAGTGGTGGGGAGACCCAGTACTTC
CDR3aa: CASRPGGSGGETQYF

v_gene: TRBV7-8
j_gene: TRBJ2-1
d_gene: TRBD1
abundance: .
CDR3nt: TGTGCCAGCAGCTGGGCCCAGGACAGGGAATCCTACAATGAGCAGTTCTTC
CDR3aa: CASSWAQDRESYNEQFF

v_gene: TRBV10-1
j_gene: TRBJ2-7
d_gene: TRBD1
abundance: .
CDR3nt: TGCGCCAGCAGTGAGGCGGGACAGGGGAGCGACGAGCAGTACTTC
CDR3aa: CASSEAGQGSDEQYF

v_gene: TRBV5-4
j_gene: TRBJ1-1
d_gene: .
abundance: once
CDR3nt: TGTGCCAGCAGCTTGGAATGGGGGCGCGGAATGAACACTGAAGCTTTCTTT
CDR3aa: CASSLEWGRGMNTEAFF

v_gene: TRBV7-2
j_gene: TRBJ2-3
d_gene: TRBD2
abundance: .
CDR3nt: TGTGCCAGCAGCACACGACGCGGGGGGGATACGCAGTATTTT
CDR3aa: CASSTRRGGDTQYF

v_gene: TRBV19
j_gene: TRBJ1-5
d_gene: .
abundance: few
CDR3nt: TGTGCCAGTAGTATAGAGGTAGTGGATTTGGACACCGCCAGCAATCAGCCCCAGCATTTT
CDR3aa: CASSIEVVDLDTASNQPQHF

v_gene: TRBV29-1
j_gene: TRBJ2-7
d_gene: TRBD1
abundance: .
CDR3nt: TGCAGCGTTGACGACAGGGTCGAGCAGTACTTC
CDR3aa: CSVDDRVEQYF

v_gene: TRBV6-5
j_gene: TRBJ2-2
d_gene: .
abundance: .
CDR3nt: TGTGCCGGGAGATCGAACACCGGGGAGCTGTTTTTT
CDR3aa: CAGRSNTGELFF

v_gene: TRBV5-1
j_gene: TRBJ2-1
d_gene: .
abundance: .
CDR3nt: TGCGCCAGCAGCTTCGAGGGCAATGAGCAGTTCTTC
CDR3aa: CASSFEGNEQFF

v_gene: TRBV18
j_gene: TRBJ2-5
d_gene: TRBD1
abundance: .
CDR3nt: TGTGCCAGCTCACCGACAGGGGGAGAGACCCAGTACTTC
CDR3aa: CASSPTGGETQYF